This T cell receptor beta chain was profiled in a study of T-cell memory formation after mild COVID-19. Regarding the study as a whole: Among clones peaking at day 37 in the second wave, SARS-CoV-2 specificity remained unconfirmed.

CDR1 and CDR2 from the germline V gene are SGHKS and YYEKEE (reference sequence). CDR3 length: 14 residues. Trimming shortened V by 6 bases and J by 5 bases, and 18 bases separated the two germline ends. TCRdb fed the 5' RACE reads into MiXCR, producing one record per CDR3 protein. The sample lists approximately 400,000 distinct CDR3 sequences, about a sixth seen once, with about 22% in the top ten. This clonotype showed up just a few times. Its specificity is not known. This clonotype originated in a man between 18 and 29 years old who had mild COVID-19 (a few samples of this study predate the infection). Cell type and time point are not known. V usage is TRBV5-5 and J usage is TRBJ2-7; the D gene is possibly TRBD1 (6 bases). Sequenced input: PBMCs or a T cell subset sorted from them (not recorded which). The CDR3 sequence: CASTLTGTINEQYF. In nucleotides, the CDR3 is TGTGCCAGCACCCTAACAGGGACCATAAACGAGCAGTACTTC.